The TCR beta chain described here comes from a study of shared clonotypes between healthy human individuals. General study points: An effect of sequencing depth on clonotype sharing among donors was expected. Richness estimates generally favored naive over memory subsets.

Worth noting for this clone: The antigen remains undetermined.

CDR3 size: 14 residues. Per germline, CDR1 MNHNY and CDR2 SVGAGI (reference sequence). The V gene lost 5 bases and the J gene lost 2 bases, with 12 bases spanning the gap. Deep level was the assay's run setting. The repertoire was sequenced with immunoSEQ multiplex PCR; TCRdb's copy has only in-frame clones and lacks some. The sample includes millions of clones, about 95% of them seen just once. Selected positively for CCR7 and CD45RO-negative, naive CD8 cells excluded terminally differentiated effector memory CD45RA+ cells. Healthy HIV-negative adults with no recent acute infections or vaccinations were recruited as donors.

V is TRBV6-6 and J is TRBJ2-5; D is undetermined. This clonotype was obtained from a man between 18 and 29 years old in good health. The sample was naive CD8+ T cells sorted from blood. The CDR3 DNA is TGTGCCAGCAGTGTTGGCGCGGTTCAAGAGACCCAGTACTTC. Its translation: CASSVGAVQETQYF.